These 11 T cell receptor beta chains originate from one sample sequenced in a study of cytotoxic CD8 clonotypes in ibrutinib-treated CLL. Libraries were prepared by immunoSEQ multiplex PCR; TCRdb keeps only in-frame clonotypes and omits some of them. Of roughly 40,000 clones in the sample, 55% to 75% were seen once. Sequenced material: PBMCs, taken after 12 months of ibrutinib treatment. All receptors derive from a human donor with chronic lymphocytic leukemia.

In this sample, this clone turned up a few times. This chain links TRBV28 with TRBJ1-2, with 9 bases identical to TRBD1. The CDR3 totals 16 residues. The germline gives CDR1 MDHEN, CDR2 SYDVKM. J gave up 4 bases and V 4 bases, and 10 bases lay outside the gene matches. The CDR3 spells CASSYPRGQGSYGYTF. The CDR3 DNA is TGTGCCAGCAGTTACCCAAGGGGACAGGGATCCTATGGCTACACCTTC.

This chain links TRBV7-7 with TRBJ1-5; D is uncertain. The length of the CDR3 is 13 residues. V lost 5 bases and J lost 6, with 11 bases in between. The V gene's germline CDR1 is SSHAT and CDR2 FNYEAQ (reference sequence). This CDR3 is CASSPQKTQPQHF. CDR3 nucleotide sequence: TGTGCCAGCAGCCCACAGAAGACTCAGCCCCAGCATTTT.

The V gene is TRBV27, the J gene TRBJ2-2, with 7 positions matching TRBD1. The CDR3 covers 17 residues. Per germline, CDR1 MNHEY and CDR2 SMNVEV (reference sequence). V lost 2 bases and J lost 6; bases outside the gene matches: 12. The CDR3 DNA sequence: TGTGCCAGCAGTTTAGGAACCGGACAGGCGGGTTCCGGGGAGCTGTTTTTT. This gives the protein CASSLGTGQAGSGELFF.

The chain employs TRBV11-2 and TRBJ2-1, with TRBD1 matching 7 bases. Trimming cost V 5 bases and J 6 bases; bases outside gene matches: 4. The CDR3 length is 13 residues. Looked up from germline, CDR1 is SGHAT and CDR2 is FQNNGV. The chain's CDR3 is CASSTTGANEQFF. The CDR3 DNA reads TGTGCCAGCAGCACAACAGGGGCCAATGAGCAGTTCTTC.

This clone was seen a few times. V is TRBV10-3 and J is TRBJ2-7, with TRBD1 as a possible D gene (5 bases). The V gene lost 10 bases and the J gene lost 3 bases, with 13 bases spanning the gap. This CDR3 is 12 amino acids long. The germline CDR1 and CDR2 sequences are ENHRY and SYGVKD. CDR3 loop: CATHQGDYEQYF. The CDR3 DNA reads TGTGCCACCCATCAGGGTGACTACGAGCAGTACTTC.

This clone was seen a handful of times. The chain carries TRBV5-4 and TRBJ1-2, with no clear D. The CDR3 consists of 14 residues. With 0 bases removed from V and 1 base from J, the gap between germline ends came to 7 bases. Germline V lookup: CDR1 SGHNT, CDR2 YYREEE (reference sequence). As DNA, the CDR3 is TGTGCCAGCAGCTTGGGTGGGGTTAACTATGGCTACACCTTC. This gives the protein CASSLGGVNYGYTF.

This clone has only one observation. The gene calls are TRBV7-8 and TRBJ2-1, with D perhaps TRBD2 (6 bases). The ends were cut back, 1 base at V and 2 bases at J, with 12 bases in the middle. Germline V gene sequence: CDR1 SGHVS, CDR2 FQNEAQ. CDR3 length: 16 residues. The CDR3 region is CASSLVQRATYNEQFF. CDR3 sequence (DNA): TGTGCCAGCAGCTTAGTCCAGCGGGCCACCTACAATGAGCAGTTCTTC.

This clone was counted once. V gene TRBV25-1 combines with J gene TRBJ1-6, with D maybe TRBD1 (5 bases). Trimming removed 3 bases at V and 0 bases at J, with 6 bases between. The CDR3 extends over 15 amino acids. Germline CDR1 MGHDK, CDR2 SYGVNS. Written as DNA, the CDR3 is TGTGCCAGCAGTGACACAGGCTCCTATAATTCACCCCTCCACTTT. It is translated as CASSDTGSYNSPLHF.

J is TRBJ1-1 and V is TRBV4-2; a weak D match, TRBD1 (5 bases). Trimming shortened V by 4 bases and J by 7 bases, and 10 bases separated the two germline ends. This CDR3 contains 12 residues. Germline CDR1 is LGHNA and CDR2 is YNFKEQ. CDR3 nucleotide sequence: TGTGCCAGCAGCCCCCAAGGGGATGAAGCTTTCTTT. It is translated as CASSPQGDEAFF.

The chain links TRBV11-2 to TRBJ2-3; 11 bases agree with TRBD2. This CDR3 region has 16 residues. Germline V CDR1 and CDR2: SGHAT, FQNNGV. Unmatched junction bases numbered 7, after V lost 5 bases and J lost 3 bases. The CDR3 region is CASSPGASGRTDTQYF. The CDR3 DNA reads TGTGCCAGCAGCCCGGGGGCTAGCGGGAGGACAGATACGCAGTATTTT.

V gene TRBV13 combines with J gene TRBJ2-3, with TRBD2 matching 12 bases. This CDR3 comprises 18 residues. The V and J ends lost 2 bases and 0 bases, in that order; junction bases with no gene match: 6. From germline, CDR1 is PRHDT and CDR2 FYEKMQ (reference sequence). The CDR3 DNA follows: TGTGCCAGCAGCTTACCACCTCTAGCGGGAGGGAGCACAGATACGCAGTATTTT. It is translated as CASSLPPLAGGSTDTQYF.